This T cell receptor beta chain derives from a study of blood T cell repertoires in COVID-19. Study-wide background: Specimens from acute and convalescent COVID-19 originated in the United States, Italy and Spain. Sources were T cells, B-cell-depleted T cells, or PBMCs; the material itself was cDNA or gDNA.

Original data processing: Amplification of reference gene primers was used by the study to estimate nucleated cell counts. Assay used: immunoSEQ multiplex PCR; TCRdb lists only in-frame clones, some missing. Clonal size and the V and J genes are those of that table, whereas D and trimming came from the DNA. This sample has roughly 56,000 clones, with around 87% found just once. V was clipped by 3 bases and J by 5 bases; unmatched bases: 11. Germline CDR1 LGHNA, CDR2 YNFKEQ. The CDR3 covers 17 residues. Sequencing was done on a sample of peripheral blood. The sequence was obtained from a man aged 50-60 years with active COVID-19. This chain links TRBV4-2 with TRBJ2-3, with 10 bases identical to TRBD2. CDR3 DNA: TGTGCCAGCAGCCAGGATCCTGGGACTAGCGAATTAGATACGCAGTATTTT. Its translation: CASSQDPGTSELDTQYF.